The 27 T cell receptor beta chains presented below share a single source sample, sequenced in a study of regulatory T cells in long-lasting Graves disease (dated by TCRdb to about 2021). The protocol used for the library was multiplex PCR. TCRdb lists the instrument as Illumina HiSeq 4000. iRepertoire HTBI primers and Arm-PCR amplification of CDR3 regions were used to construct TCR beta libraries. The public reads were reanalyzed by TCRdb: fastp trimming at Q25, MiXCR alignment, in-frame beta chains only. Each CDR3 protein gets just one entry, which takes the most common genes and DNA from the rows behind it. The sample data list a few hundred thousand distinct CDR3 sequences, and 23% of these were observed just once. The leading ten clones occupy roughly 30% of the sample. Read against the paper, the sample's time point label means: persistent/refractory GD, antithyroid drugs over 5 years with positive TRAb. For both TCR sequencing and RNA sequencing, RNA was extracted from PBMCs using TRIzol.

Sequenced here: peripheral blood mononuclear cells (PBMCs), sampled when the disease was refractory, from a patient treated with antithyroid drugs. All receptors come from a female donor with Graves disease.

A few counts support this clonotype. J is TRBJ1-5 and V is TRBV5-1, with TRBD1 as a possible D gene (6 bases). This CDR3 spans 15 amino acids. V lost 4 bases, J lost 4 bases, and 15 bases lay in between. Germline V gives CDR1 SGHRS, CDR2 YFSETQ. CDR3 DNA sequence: TGCGCCAGCAGCACGGAAGGGGGAAAGAATCAGCCCCAGCATTTT. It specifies CASSTEGGKNQPQHF.

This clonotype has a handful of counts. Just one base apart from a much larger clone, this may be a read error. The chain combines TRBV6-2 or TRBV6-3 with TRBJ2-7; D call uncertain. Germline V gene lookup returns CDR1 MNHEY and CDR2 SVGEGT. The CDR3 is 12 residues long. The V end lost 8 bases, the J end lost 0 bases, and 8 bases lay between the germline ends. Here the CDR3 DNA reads TGTGCCAGCGGCAGGAGCTCCTACGAGCAGTACTTC. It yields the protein CASGRSSYEQYF.

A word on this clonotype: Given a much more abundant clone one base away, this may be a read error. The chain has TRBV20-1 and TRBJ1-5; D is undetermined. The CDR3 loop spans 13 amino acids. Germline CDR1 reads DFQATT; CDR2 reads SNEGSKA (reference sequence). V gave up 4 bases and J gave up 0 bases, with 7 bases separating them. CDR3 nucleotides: TGCAGTGCTATAAGGGATAGCAATCAGCCCCAGCATTTT. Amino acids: CSAIRDSNQPQHF.

The CDR3 DNA reads as TGTGCCAGCAGCCAAGACAGGTTGGAGACCCAGTACTTC. Translating it yields CASSQDRLETQYF. The chain uses TRBV14 and TRBJ2-5; D remains ambiguous. With 0 bases removed from V and 5 bases from J, the gap between germline ends came to 7 bases. CDR1 is SGHDN, CDR2 FVKESK, per germline. The CDR3 spans 13 residues.

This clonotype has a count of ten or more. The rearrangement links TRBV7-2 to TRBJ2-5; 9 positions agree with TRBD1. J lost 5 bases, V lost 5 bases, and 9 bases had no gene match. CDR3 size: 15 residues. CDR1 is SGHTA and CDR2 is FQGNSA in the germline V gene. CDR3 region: CASSRMGQGRETQYF. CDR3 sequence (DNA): TGTGCCAGCAGCCGGATGGGACAGGGACGTGAGACCCAGTACTTC.

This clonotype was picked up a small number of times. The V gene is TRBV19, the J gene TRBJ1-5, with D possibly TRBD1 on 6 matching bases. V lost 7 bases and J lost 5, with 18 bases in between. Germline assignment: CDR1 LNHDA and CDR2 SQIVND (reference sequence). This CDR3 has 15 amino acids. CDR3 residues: CASTLRRGAHQPQHF. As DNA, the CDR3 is TGTGCCAGTACCTTACGACGGGGGGCGCATCAGCCCCAGCATTTT.

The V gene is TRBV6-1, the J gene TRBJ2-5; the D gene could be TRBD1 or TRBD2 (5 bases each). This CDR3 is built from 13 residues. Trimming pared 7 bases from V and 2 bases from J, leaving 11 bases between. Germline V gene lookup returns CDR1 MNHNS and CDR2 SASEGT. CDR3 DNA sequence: TGTGCCAGCACCTATGGGGGACAAGAGACCCAGTACTTC. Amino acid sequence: CASTYGGQETQYF.

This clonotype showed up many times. The CDR3 nucleotides read TGTGCCAGCAGTGTCGTCCGGACAGAAGCTTTCTTT. This gives the protein CASSVVRTEAFF. V and J are TRBV2 and TRBJ1-1, with D tentatively TRBD1 (5 bases). V lost 4 bases, J lost 8 bases, and 11 bases lay in between. The germline CDR1 and CDR2 sequences are SNHLY and FYNNEI. CDR3 length: 12 residues.

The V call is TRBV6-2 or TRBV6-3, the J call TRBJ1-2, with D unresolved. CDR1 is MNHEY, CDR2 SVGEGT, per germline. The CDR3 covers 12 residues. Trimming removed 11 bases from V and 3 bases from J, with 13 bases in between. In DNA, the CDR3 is TGTGCCGGAGCAGACACAGACTATGGCTACACCTTC. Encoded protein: CAGADTDYGYTF.

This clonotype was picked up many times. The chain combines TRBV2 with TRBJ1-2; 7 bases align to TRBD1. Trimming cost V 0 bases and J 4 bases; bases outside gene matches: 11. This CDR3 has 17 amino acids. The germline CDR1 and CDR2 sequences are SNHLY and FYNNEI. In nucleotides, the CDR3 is TGTGCCAGCAGTGAAGCTGTGACAGGGAACGGCTTCTATGGCTACACCTTC. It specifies CASSEAVTGNGFYGYTF.

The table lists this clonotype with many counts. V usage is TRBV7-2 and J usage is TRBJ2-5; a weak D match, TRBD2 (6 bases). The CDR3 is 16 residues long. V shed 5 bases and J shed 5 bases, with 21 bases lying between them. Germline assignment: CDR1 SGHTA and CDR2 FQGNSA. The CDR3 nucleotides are TGTGCCAGCAGCATCGCGGGACGGCTGAATTCGGAGACCCAGTACTTC. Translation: CASSIAGRLNSETQYF.

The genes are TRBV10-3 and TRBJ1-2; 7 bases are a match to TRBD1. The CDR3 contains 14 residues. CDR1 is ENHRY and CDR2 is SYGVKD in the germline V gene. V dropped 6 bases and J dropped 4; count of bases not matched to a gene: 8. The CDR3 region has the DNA TGTGCCATCAGGCTAAACAGGGGTGCCTATGGCTACACCTTC. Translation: CAIRLNRGAYGYTF.

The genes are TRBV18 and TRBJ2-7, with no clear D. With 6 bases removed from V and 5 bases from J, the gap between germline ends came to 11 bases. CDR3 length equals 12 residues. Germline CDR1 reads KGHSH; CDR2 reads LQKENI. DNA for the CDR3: TGTGCCAGCTCCCAATACCGGGACGAGCAGTACTTC. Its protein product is CASSQYRDEQYF.

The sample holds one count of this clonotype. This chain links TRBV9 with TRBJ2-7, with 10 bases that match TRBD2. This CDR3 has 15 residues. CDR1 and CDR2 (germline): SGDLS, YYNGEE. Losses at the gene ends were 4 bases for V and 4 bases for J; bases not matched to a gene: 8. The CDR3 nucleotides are TGTGCCAGCAGCCGGACTAGCGGAGAGACTTACGAGCAGTACTTC. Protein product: CASSRTSGETYEQYF.

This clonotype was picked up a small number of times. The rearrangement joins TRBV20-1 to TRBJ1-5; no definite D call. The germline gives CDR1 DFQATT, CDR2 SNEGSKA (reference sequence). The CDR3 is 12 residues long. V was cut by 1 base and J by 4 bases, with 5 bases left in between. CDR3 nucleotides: TGCAGTGCTAGAGTGGCGAATCAGCCCCAGCATTTT. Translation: CSARVANQPQHF.

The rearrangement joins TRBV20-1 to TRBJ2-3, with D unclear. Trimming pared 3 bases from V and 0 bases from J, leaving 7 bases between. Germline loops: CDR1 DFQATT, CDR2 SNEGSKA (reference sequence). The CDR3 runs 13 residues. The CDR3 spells CSASHQSTDTQYF. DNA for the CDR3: TGCAGTGCTAGCCACCAGAGCACAGATACGCAGTATTTT.

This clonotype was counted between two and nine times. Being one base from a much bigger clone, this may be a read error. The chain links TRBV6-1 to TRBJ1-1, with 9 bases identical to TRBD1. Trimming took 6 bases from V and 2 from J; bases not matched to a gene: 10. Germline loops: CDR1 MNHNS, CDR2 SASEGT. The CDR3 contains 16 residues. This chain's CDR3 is CASRPVTGGINTEAFF. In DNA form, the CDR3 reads TGTGCCAGCAGGCCCGTGACAGGGGGGATAAACACTGAAGCTTTCTTT.

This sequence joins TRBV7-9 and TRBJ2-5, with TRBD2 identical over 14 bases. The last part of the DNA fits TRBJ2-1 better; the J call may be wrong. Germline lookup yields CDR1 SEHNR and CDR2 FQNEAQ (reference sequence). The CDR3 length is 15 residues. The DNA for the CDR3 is TGTGCCAGCAGCTCCGGGACTAGCGGGAGTTATGAGCAGTTCTTC. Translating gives CASSSGTSGSYEQFF.

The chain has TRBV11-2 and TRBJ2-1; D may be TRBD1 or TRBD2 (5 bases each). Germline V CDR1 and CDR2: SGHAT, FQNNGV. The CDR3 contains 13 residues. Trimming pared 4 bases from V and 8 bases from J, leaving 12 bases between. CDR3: CASSWTRGDEQFF. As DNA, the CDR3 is TGTGCCAGCAGCTGGACACGAGGGGATGAGCAGTTCTTC.

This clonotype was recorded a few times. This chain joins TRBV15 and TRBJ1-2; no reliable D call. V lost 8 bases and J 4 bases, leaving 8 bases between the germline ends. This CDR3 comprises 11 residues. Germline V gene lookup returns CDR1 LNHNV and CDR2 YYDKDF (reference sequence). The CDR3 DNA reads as TGTGCCACCCCCGTTGGCTATGGCTACACCTTC. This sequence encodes CATPVGYGYTF.

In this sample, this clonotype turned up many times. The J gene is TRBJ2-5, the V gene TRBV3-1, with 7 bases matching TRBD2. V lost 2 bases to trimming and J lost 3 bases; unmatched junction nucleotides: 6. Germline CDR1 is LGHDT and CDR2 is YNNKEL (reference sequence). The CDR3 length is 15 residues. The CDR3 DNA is TGTGCCAGCAGCCAAATCCCTAGCGGAAAAGAGACCCAGTACTTC. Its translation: CASSQIPSGKETQYF.

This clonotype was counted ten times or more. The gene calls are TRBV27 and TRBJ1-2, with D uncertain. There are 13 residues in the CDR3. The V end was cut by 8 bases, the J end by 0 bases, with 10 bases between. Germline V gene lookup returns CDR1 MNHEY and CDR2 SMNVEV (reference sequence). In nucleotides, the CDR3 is TGTGCCAGCCTTCCTACCGCTAACTATGGCTACACCTTC. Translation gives CASLPTANYGYTF.

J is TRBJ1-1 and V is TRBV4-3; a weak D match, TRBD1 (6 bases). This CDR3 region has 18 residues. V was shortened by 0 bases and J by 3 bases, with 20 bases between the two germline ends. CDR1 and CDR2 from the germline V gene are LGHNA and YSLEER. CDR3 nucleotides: TGCGCCAGCAGCCAAGAGAAAAGGGACATGGGCGGTGACACTGAAGCTTTCTTT. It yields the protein CASSQEKRDMGGDTEAFF.

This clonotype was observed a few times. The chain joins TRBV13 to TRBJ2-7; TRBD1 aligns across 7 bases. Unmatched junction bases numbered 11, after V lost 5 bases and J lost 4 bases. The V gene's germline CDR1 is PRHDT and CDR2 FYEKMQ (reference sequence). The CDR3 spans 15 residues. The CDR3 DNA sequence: TGTGCCAGCAGCCCCCCGAACAGGGGATCGTACGAGCAGTACTTC. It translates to CASSPPNRGSYEQYF.

CDR3 amino acids: CASSLPRLVLKTQYF. DNA of the CDR3: TGTGCCAGCAGTTTACCCCGACTAGTCCTTAAGACGCAGTATTTT. This chain uses TRBV28 with TRBJ2-3, with a weak D call TRBD2 (6 bases). The CDR3 is 15 amino acids. With 2 bases removed from V and 9 bases from J, the gap between germline ends came to 18 bases. Germline CDR1 and CDR2: MDHEN and SYDVKM.

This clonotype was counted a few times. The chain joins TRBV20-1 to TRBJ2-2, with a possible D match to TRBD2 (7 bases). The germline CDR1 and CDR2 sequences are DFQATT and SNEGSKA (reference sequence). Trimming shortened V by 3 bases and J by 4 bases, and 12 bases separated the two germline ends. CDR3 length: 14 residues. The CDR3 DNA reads TGCAGTGCTAGGGGGGGGGGCTCCACCGGGGAGCTGTTTTTT. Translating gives CSARGGGSTGELFF.

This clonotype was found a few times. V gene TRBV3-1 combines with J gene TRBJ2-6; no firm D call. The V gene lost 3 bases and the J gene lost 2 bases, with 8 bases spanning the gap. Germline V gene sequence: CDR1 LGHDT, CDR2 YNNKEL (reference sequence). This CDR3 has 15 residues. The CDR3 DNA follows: TGTGCCAGCAGCCATATGAGGCCTGGGGCCAACGTCCTGACTTTC. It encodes CASSHMRPGANVLTF.